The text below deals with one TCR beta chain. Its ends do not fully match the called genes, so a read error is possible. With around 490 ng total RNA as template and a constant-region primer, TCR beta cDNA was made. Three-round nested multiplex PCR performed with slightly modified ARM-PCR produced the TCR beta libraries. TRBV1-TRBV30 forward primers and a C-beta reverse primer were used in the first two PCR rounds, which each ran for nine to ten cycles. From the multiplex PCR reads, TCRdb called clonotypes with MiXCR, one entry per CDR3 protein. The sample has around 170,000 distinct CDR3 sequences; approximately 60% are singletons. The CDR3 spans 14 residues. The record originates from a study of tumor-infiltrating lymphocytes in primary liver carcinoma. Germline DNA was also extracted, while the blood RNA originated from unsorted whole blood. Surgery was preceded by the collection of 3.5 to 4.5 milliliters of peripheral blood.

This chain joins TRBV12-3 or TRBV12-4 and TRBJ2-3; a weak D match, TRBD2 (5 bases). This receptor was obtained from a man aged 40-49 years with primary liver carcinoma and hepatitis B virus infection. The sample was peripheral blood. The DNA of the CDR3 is TGTGCCAGTAGTTTAACAGCTAGCACAGATATGCAGTATTTT. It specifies CASSLTASTDMQYF.